The next 15 T cell receptor beta chains were all read from a single sample in a study of blood T cell repertoires in COVID-19. Clones were sequenced by immunoSEQ multiplex PCR, and TCRdb holds only the in-frame ones, with some missing. The sample contains about 59,000 clones, around 67% of which appear only once. The source material was peripheral blood. Source of these receptors: a woman in her sixties or seventies with acute or convalescent COVID-19.

Remarks on this clone: The sample has other DNA sequences that encode this CDR3 too. This sequence joins TRBV30 and TRBJ2-1; 8 bases map to TRBD2. CDR3 length: 17 amino acids. With 0 bases clipped from V and 0 bases from J, the junction kept 7 bases outside the gene matches. Germline lookup yields CDR1 GTSNPN and CDR2 SVGIG (reference sequence). The CDR3, as DNA: TGTGCCTGGAGTGTGGGCGGGGGGCCGAGCTCCTACAATGAGCAGTTCTTC. Residues: CAWSVGGGPSSYNEQFF. Based on the CDR3 plus reference TRBV30 and TRBJ2-1, the full variable domain is SQTIHQWPATLVQPVGSPLSLECTVEGTSNPNLYWYRQAAGRGLQLLFYSVGIGQISSEVPQNLSASRPQDRQFILSSKKLLLSDSGFYLCAWSVGGGPSSYNEQFFGPGTRLTVL.

The genes are TRBV15 and TRBJ1-1, with D possibly being TRBD1 (6 bases). V was shortened by 7 bases and J by 1 base, with 16 bases between the two germline ends. Germline V lookup: CDR1 LNHNV, CDR2 YYDKDF (reference sequence). The CDR3 contains 15 residues. The CDR3 here is CATNTRGTRNTEAFF. CDR3 DNA sequence: TGTGCCACCAACACTAGAGGGACAAGGAACACTGAAGCTTTCTTT. Full variable domain (outside the CDR3, taken from reference TRBV15 and TRBJ1-1): DAMVIQNPRYQVTQFGKPVTLSCSQTLNHNVMYWYQQKSSQAPKLLFHYYDKDFNNEADTPDNFQSRRPNTSFCFLDIRSPGLGDTAMYLCATNTRGTRNTEAFFGQGTRLTVV.

The V call is TRBV10-3, the J call TRBJ2-2, with D tentatively TRBD1 (7 bases). The CDR3 extends over 15 amino acids. The V end was cut by 3 bases, the J end by 6 bases, with 14 bases between. Per the germline V gene, CDR1 is ENHRY and CDR2 is SYGVKD. The DNA of the CDR3 is TGTGCCATCAGTGACAGGGGGGAGAAGCCCGGGGAGCTGTTTTTT. Amino acids: CAISDRGEKPGELFF.

This clone was recorded at least ten times. The chain links TRBV4-1 to TRBJ1-1; D ambiguous. Germline assignment: CDR1 MGHRA and CDR2 YSYEKL. The V and J ends lost 2 bases and 0 bases respectively, with 7 bases between them. The CDR3 contains 14 residues. The CDR3 protein is CASSQTTLNTEAFF. In DNA, the CDR3 is TGCGCCAGCAGCCAAACAACCCTGAACACTGAAGCTTTCTTT.

This chain connects TRBV6-5 to TRBJ1-3, with no clear D. The CDR3 has 12 amino acids. Trimming took off 11 bases at V and 0 bases at J, with 8 bases between the two ends. The germline V gene has CDR1 MNHEY and CDR2 SVGAGI. CDR3 coding DNA: TGTGCCGTTTTAGCCTCTGGAAACACCATATATTTT. Encoded protein: CAVLASGNTIYF.

Comment on this clone: A read error may be the cause here, since a much bigger clone is one base away. Other DNA sequences in this sample translate to the same CDR3. This sequence joins TRBV19 and TRBJ2-5; 9 nucleotides line up with TRBD2. The ends lost 4 bases at V and 0 bases at J; junction bases unmatched: 6. Germline loops: CDR1 LNHDA, CDR2 SQIVND (reference sequence). The CDR3 extends over 16 amino acids. The CDR3, as DNA: TGTGCCAGTAGTAGAGGTAGCGGGGGTAACCAAGAGACCCAGTACTTC. The encoded protein is CASSRGSGGNQETQYF. The full variable domain, with the rest looked up from reference TRBV19 and TRBJ2-5, is DGGITQSPKYLFRKEGQNVTLSCEQNLNHDAMYWYRQDPGQGLRLIYYSQIVNDFQKGDIAEGYSVSREKKESFPLTVTSAQKNPTAFYLCASSRGSGGNQETQYFGPGTRLLVL.

The chain joins TRBV3-1 (or the pseudogene TRBV3-2) to TRBJ2-1; D gene unclear. The CDR3 sequence is 14 residues long. The V end lost 1 base, the J end lost 6 bases, and 10 bases lay between the germline ends. Looked up from germline, CDR1 is LGHDT and CDR2 is YNNKEL (reference sequence). CDR3 DNA: TGTGCCAGCAGCCAAGGGGCAGGTGGCAATGAGCAGTTCTTC. It is translated as CASSQGAGGNEQFF.

This clone was recorded a few times. At the DNA level, this CDR3 is encoded by other sequences in the same sample as well. The rearrangement uses TRBV27 and TRBJ1-2; TRBD1 might be the D (5 bases). V dropped 3 bases and J dropped 2 bases, with 16 bases sitting between them. Germline CDR1 is MNHEY and CDR2 is SMNVEV (reference sequence). This CDR3 contains 16 residues. CDR3 bases: TGTGCCAGCAGTTTCCGGGGGACTGACCTAAACTATGGCTACACCTTC. Translated, it gives CASSFRGTDLNYGYTF.

The CDR3 reads CASRPLAGGYGEQYF. CDR3 nucleotide sequence: TGTGCCAGCAGGCCTCTAGCGGGGGGCTACGGGGAGCAGTACTTC. The J gene is TRBJ2-7, the V gene TRBV7-8, with 11 nucleotides matching TRBD2. The CDR3 runs 15 residues. J was trimmed by 7 bases and V by 6 bases; bases with no gene match: 11. Germline CDR1 SGHVS, CDR2 FQNEAQ.

V gene TRBV5-1 combines with J gene TRBJ2-7; TRBD1 aligns across 7 bases. V was clipped by 2 bases and J by 3 bases; unmatched bases: 8. The CDR3 length is 15 residues. CDR1 and CDR2 from the germline V gene are SGHRS and YFSETQ. CDR3 sequence (DNA): TGCGCCAGCAGCTTAGACAGGGATGCTGTCTACGAGCAGTACTTC. Its protein product is CASSLDRDAVYEQYF.

CDR3 sequence: CASSQAQGSNQPQHF. In DNA form, the CDR3 reads TGTGCCAGCAGCCAAGCCCAGGGCAGCAATCAGCCCCAGCATTTT. The chain has TRBV3-1 (or the pseudogene TRBV3-2) and TRBJ1-5; the D gene is possibly TRBD1 (5 bases). In germline, CDR1 is LGHDT, CDR2 YNNKEL (reference sequence). Trimming removed 1 base from V and 1 base from J, with 8 bases in between. This CDR3 has 15 amino acids.

In its sample, this clone was seen a few times. The chain recombines TRBV5-1 with TRBJ2-2, with 9 bases fitting TRBD1. The germline V gene has CDR1 SGHRS and CDR2 YFSETQ. V shed 4 bases, J shed 4 bases, and the junction held 8 bases outside the gene matches. The CDR3 is 16 amino acids. CDR3 region: CASSQSGTGRTGELFF. Written as DNA, the CDR3 is TGCGCCAGCAGCCAGTCCGGGACAGGGCGCACCGGGGAGCTGTTTTTT.

V and J are TRBV5-1 and TRBJ2-2, with D perhaps TRBD2 (7 bases). The length of the CDR3 is 16 residues. Germline CDR1 reads SGHRS; CDR2 reads YFSETQ. Trimming pared 4 bases from V and 0 bases from J, leaving 13 bases between. This chain's CDR3 is CASSRRGAANTGELFF. The CDR3 DNA reads TGCGCCAGCAGCCGACGGGGGGCCGCGAACACCGGGGAGCTGTTTTTT. The full variable domain, its missing parts supplied by reference TRBV5-1 and TRBJ2-2, is KAGVTQTPRYLIKTRGQQVTLSCSPISGHRSVSWYQQTPGQGLQFLFEYFSETQRNKGNFPGRFSGRQFSNSRSEMNVSTLELGDSALYLCASSRRGAANTGELFFGEGSRLTVL.

The CDR3, as DNA: TGTGCCAGCAGGCGACAGGAAACTAGCACAGATACGCAGTATTTT. It translates to CASRRQETSTDTQYF. The chain links TRBV2 to TRBJ2-3; the D gene is possibly TRBD1 (6 bases). CDR1 and CDR2 from the germline V gene are SNHLY and FYNNEI. The CDR3 is made up of 15 amino acids. The ends were cut back, 6 bases at V and 0 bases at J, with 13 bases in the middle. The entire variable domain, with the rest obtained from reference TRBV2 and TRBJ2-3, is as follows: EPEVTQTPSHQVTQMGQEVILRCVPISNHLYFYWYRQILGQKVEFLVSFYNNEISEKSEIFDDQFSVERPDGSNFTLKIRSTKLEDSAMYFCASRRQETSTDTQYFGPGTRLTVL.

V is TRBV29-1 and J is TRBJ2-3; D is possibly TRBD1 or TRBD2 (6 bases each). The CDR3 sequence is 14 residues long. From germline, CDR1 is SQVTM and CDR2 ANQGSEA. V was clipped by 7 bases and J by 0 bases, with 14 bases between them. The CDR3 DNA sequence: TGCAGCGGGGGGCCCCGGGGGAGCACAGATACGCAGTATTTT. It specifies CSGGPRGSTDTQYF.